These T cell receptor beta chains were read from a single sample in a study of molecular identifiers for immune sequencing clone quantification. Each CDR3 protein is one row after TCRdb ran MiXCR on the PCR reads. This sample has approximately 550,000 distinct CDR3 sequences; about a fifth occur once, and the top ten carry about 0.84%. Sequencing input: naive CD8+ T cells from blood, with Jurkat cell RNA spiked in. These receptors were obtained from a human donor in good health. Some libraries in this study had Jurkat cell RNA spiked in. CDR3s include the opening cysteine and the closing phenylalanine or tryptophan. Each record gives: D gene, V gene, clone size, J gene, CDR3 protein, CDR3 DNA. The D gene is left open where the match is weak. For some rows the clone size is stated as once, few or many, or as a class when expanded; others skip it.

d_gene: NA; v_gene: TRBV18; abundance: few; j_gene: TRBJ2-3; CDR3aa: CASSDRGDTQYF; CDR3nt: TGTGCCAGCTCCGACCGGGGAGATACGCAGTATTTT
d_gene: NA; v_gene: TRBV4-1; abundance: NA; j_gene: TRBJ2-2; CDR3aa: CASTYQTGTMNTGELFF; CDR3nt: TGCGCCAGCACTTACCAAACCGGGACAATGAACACCGGGGAGCTGTTTTTT
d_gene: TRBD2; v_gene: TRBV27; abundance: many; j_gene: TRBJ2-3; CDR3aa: CASSSGLAGTTDTQYF; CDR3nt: TGTGCCAGCAGTTCCGGACTAGCGGGGACCACAGATACGCAGTATTTT
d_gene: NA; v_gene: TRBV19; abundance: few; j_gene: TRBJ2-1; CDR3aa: CASSRYMSSYNEQFF; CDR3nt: TGTGCCAGTAGTAGATACATGAGCTCCTACAATGAGCAGTTCTTC
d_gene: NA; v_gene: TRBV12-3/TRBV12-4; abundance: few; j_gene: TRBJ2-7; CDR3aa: CASSAELVYEQYF; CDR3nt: TGTGCCAGCAGTGCCGAATTGGTCTACGAGCAGTACTTC
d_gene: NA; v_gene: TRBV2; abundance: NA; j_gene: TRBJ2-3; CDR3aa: CASRVKGRQGGPSGTYTQYF; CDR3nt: TGTGCCAGCAGGGTTAAGGGTCGGCAGGGTGGGCCAAGCGGGACATATACGCAGTATTTT
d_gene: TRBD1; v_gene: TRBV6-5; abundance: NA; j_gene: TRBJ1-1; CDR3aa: CASSYGRQGGEAFF; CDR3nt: TGTGCCAGCAGTTATGGGCGACAGGGAGGTGAAGCTTTCTTT
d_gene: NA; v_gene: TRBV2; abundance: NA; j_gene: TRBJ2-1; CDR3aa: CASSEMGDEQFF; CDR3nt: TGTGCCAGCAGTGAAATGGGCGATGAGCAGTTCTTC
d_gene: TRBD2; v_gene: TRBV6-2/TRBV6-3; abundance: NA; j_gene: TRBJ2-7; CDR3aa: CASGVPSGYYYEQYF; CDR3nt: TGTGCCAGCGGAGTGCCTAGCGGGTATTACTACGAGCAGTACTTC
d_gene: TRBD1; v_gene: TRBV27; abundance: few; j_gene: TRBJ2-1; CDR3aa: CASSYSRTGALNEQFF; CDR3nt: TGTGCCAGCAGCTACTCTAGAACAGGGGCCCTCAATGAGCAGTTCTTC